The next 5 T cell receptor beta chains were all read from a single sample in a study of blood T cell repertoires in COVID-19. Repertoires were generated with immunoSEQ multiplex PCR, while TCRdb's copy carries only in-frame clones and drops some. The sample lists about 260,000 clones, about 87% occurring once. The sequenced sample consisted of peripheral blood. Receptors were obtained from a woman aged 40-49 years with acute or convalescent COVID-19.

In the case of this clone: An end of the junction differs from the germline gene, which may be a read error. The sample has other DNA sequences that encode this CDR3 too. The chain couples TRBV11-2 to TRBJ2-3; D not certain. Germline CDR1 is SGHAT and CDR2 is FQNNGV. CDR3 length: 12 residues. The CDR3 spells CASSLAGDTQYF. CDR3 nucleotides: TGTGCCAGCAGTTTAGCAGGAGATACGCAGTATTTT.

This clone appeared a few times. The chain uses TRBV9 and TRBJ2-2, with D perhaps matching TRBD2 (5 bases). In germline, CDR1 is SGDLS, CDR2 YYNGEE. Trimming left V 0 bases short and J 0 bases short, with 24 bases between. This CDR3 has 21 residues. For the CDR3, the DNA is TGTGCCAGCAGCGTAGCGGGATCCCCGTTTTTCGAGAGATCGAACACCGGGGAGCTGTTTTTT. Its protein is CASSVAGSPFFERSNTGELFF.

The chain uses TRBV5-1 and TRBJ1-1, with 10 bases aligning to TRBD1. After removal of 0 bases from V and 7 bases from J, the junction contained 3 bases not matched to a gene. The CDR3 spans 14 residues. Germline V gene sequence: CDR1 SGHRS, CDR2 YFSETQ. CDR3 sequence (DNA): TGCGCCAGCAGCTTGGGACAGGGGGCAGGTGAAGCTTTCTTT. Amino acids: CASSLGQGAGEAFF.

DNA of the CDR3: TGTGCCAGCAGCCATCCAGGGATCTATGGCTACACCTTC. Translating gives CASSHPGIYGYTF. This sequence joins TRBV14 and TRBJ1-2; D is possibly TRBD1 (5 bases). V was trimmed by 3 bases and J by 4 bases, leaving 9 bases between them. The CDR3 runs 13 residues. Germline V gives CDR1 SGHDN, CDR2 FVKESK.

The chain recombines TRBV2 with TRBJ2-5, with 9 bases fitting TRBD2. V gave up 7 bases and J gave up 4 bases; unmatched junction bases: 10. The CDR3 runs 15 residues. The V gene's germline CDR1 is SNHLY and CDR2 FYNNEI. CDR3: CASIERAGGRETQYF. The CDR3 nucleotides read TGTGCCAGCATCGAGAGGGCGGGGGGGAGAGAGACCCAGTACTTC.